The 24 T cell receptor beta chains below were found in one sample sequenced in a study of control samples from healthy donors and cancer patients. The protocol was immunoSEQ multiplex PCR, while the TCRdb copy is restricted to in-frame clones and leaves out a portion. The sample includes around 95,000 clones, around four fifths of them seen just once. Sequencing was performed on blood. These receptors originate from a man aged 30 to 45 in good health.

This chain connects TRBV30 to TRBJ1-1; tentatively, D is TRBD1 (5 bases). The germline V gene encodes CDR1 GTSNPN and CDR2 SVGIG (reference sequence). Deletions cut 3 bases from V and 4 bases from J, with 9 bases between. This CDR3 contains 12 residues. CDR3 in amino acids: CAWRGVGTEAFF. In nucleotides, the CDR3 is TGTGCCTGGAGGGGGGTGGGCACTGAAGCTTTCTTT. The variable domain in full, completed from reference TRBV30 and TRBJ1-1, reads SQTIHQWPATLVQPVGSPLSLECTVEGTSNPNLYWYRQAAGRGLQLLFYSVGIGQISSEVPQNLSASRPQDRQFILSSKKLLLSDSGFYLCAWRGVGTEAFFGQGTRLTVV.

The V call is TRBV6-6, the J call TRBJ2-7; perhaps TRBD2 as D (7 bases). V shed 2 bases and J shed 1 base, with 15 bases lying between them. CDR3 length equals 16 residues. The germline V gene has CDR1 MNHNY and CDR2 SVGAGI (reference sequence). The CDR3 nucleotides read TGTGCCAGCAGTTACGGAGGGGGGGGCCTTTCCTACGAGCAGTACTTC. This translates into CASSYGGGGLSYEQYF.

The V and J genes are TRBV23-1 and TRBJ1-5; the D is unclear. TRBV23-1 is classed as an ORF, of uncertain function. V was trimmed by 11 bases and J by 2 bases, leaving 22 bases between them. The CDR3 runs 16 residues. CDR3 region: CAARALSRKGNQPQHF. Here the CDR3 DNA reads TGCGCCGCCCGGGCCTTATCCCGTAAGGGCAATCAGCCCCAGCATTTT.

The chain couples TRBV5-6 to TRBJ2-7; D unclear. V gave up 2 bases and J gave up 0 bases, with 9 bases separating them. The CDR3 sequence is 14 residues long. Germline values: CDR1 SGHDT, CDR2 YYEEEE. CDR3 sequence: CASSFVMASYEQYF. The CDR3 DNA sequence: TGTGCCAGCAGCTTTGTTATGGCCTCCTACGAGCAGTACTTC.

This sequence joins TRBV28 and TRBJ1-2; 7 bases line up with TRBD1. Germline-derived CDR1 and CDR2 are MDHEN and SYDVKM. V gave up 8 bases and J gave up 5 bases; unmatched junction bases: 5. The CDR3 extends over 12 amino acids. The CDR3 here is CASQQQGYGYTF. The CDR3 DNA reads as TGTGCCAGCCAACAACAGGGGTATGGCTACACCTTC.

V gene TRBV7-3 combines with J gene TRBJ2-1; D call uncertain. The germline CDR1 and CDR2 sequences are SGHTA and FQGTGA. The ends were cut back, 5 bases at V and 10 bases at J, with 12 bases in the middle. The CDR3 sequence is 12 residues long. Here the CDR3 reads CASSNWEGEQFF. DNA for the CDR3: TGTGCCAGCAGCAACTGGGAAGGAGAGCAGTTCTTC. The full variable domain, rest sourced from reference TRBV7-3 and TRBJ2-1, is GAGVSQTPSNKVTEKGKYVELRCDPISGHTALYWYRQSLGQGPEFLIYFQGTGAADDSGLPNDRFFAVRPEGSVSTLKIQRTERGDSAVYLCASSNWEGEQFFGPGTRLTVL.

J is TRBJ2-7 and V is TRBV5-4, with TRBD1 identical over 12 bases. CDR3 length: 14 amino acids. V lost 3 bases, J lost 5 bases, and 3 bases stayed unmatched. Germline V lookup: CDR1 SGHNT, CDR2 YYREEE (reference sequence). In DNA form, the CDR3 reads TGTGCCAGCAGCTGGGACAGGGGGCGCCACGAGCAGTACTTC. The encoded protein is CASSWDRGRHEQYF.

This clone was seen a few times. V usage is TRBV28 and J usage is TRBJ1-2; D possibly corresponds to TRBD1 (5 bases). Trimming removed 7 bases at V and 1 base at J, with 22 bases between. Germline CDR1 reads MDHEN; CDR2 reads SYDVKM. The CDR3 totals 17 residues. CDR3 region: CASIHLAGRRINYGYTF. The CDR3 DNA reads as TGTGCCAGCATTCACCTGGCAGGGAGACGGATTAACTATGGCTACACCTTC.

This clone was counted a single time. The V and J genes are TRBV30 and TRBJ2-2; D uncertain. Germline V gene sequence: CDR1 GTSNPN, CDR2 SVGIG (reference sequence). Deletions cut 4 bases from V and 3 bases from J, with 9 bases between. The CDR3 is 13 residues long. The DNA of the CDR3 is TGTGCCTGGACTCCGAGGTACACCGGGGAGCTGTTTTTT. Amino acid sequence: CAWTPRYTGELFF.

The chain employs TRBV11-2 and TRBJ1-2; TRBD1 might be the D (6 bases). Germline V gene sequence: CDR1 SGHAT, CDR2 FQNNGV. Between the trimmed V and J ends, which lost 7 bases and 8 bases, there was a span of 23 bases. This CDR3 is 15 amino acids long. Written as DNA, the CDR3 is TGTGCCAGCACCATAGCGGGGGCGTCCCTGAAGGGCTACACCTTC. Protein product: CASTIAGASLKGYTF.

This clone was recorded once. The J gene is TRBJ2-7, the V gene TRBV6-5, with D maybe TRBD2 (5 bases). This CDR3 has 12 residues. The germline CDR1 and CDR2 sequences are MNHEY and SVGAGI. V was pared by 8 bases and J by 6 bases, with 14 bases between. The CDR3 DNA follows: TGTGCCAGCGAAGGACTGACGGGCGAGCAGTACTTC. Translating gives CASEGLTGEQYF.

The gene calls are TRBV5-1 and TRBJ2-3; TRBD1 matches at 8 bases. The CDR3 length is 14 residues. The germline V gene encodes CDR1 SGHRS and CDR2 YFSETQ. Losses at the gene ends were 3 bases for V and 1 base for J; bases not matched to a gene: 1. The DNA of the CDR3 is TGCGCCAGCAGCTCGGACAGGGGCACAGATACGCAGTATTTT. This codes for CASSSDRGTDTQYF.

The chain couples TRBV19 to TRBJ1-1, with 7 bases lining up with TRBD1. Germline-derived CDR1 and CDR2 are LNHDA and SQIVND (reference sequence). J was trimmed by 8 bases and V by 8 bases; bases with no gene match: 14. The CDR3 has 14 amino acids. CDR3 loop: CASQQRGRFAEAFF. CDR3 bases: TGTGCCAGTCAACAGAGGGGGCGATTCGCAGAAGCTTTCTTT.

This clone showed up just a few times. CDR3 DNA: TGTGCCAGCGGAAGGATGGGAACTAATGAAAAACTGTTTTTT. Translated: CASGRMGTNEKLFF. This chain uses TRBV28 with TRBJ1-4, with no clear D. The germline V gene encodes CDR1 MDHEN and CDR2 SYDVKM. Trimming removed 8 bases from V and 1 base from J, with 11 bases in between. The CDR3 has 14 amino acids.

The chain employs TRBV5-5 and TRBJ2-2; 8 bases match TRBD1. Germline V lookup: CDR1 SGHKS, CDR2 YYEKEE (reference sequence). The J segment lost 5 bases and the V segment lost 2 bases, leaving 5 bases of the junction unmatched. The CDR3 has 15 amino acids. Here the CDR3 DNA reads TGTGCCAGCAGCTTTACAGGGGGAGAAACCGGGGAGCTGTTTTTT. It yields the protein CASSFTGGETGELFF.

The chain couples TRBV29-1 to TRBJ1-2, with no clear D. Trimming left V 6 bases short and J 3 bases short, with 14 bases between. This CDR3 spans 13 amino acids. CDR1 and CDR2 (germline): SQVTM, ANQGSEA. Written as DNA, the CDR3 is TGCAGCGTATGGGGAGTGGAAGACTATGGCTACACCTTC. This sequence encodes CSVWGVEDYGYTF.

The chain couples TRBV20-1 to TRBJ1-1, with TRBD1 as a possible D gene (5 bases). The germline V gene has CDR1 DFQATT and CDR2 SNEGSKA (reference sequence). V was clipped by 4 bases and J by 4 bases, with 7 bases between them. The CDR3 extends over 11 amino acids. CDR3 in DNA: TGCAGTGCTAACGGGGGCACTGAAGCTTTCTTT. Translated, it gives CSANGGTEAFF.

This sequence joins TRBV10-2 and TRBJ1-1; no clear D gene. Germline CDR1 and CDR2: WSHSY and SAAADI. This CDR3 is 15 amino acids long. V lost 3 bases and J lost 0, with 11 bases in between. The CDR3 region is CASSESARMNTEAFF. The CDR3 DNA reads as TGCGCCAGCAGTGAAAGTGCAAGAATGAACACTGAAGCTTTCTTT.

The CDR3 DNA reads TGTGCCAGCAGCGTAGGGGGGCCGAACACTGAAGCTTTCTTT. Amino acids: CASSVGGPNTEAFF. The V call is TRBV9, the J call TRBJ1-1; D might be TRBD1 (6 bases). The germline V and J ends were trimmed by 0 bases and 1 base, with 7 bases remaining between them. Germline loops: CDR1 SGDLS, CDR2 YYNGEE. The CDR3 runs 14 residues.

The chain recombines TRBV19 with TRBJ2-5; TRBD2 is a possible D gene (5 bases). Trimming shortened V by 2 bases and J by 5 bases, and 12 bases separated the two germline ends. This CDR3 contains 14 residues. CDR1 and CDR2 from the germline V gene are LNHDA and SQIVND (reference sequence). CDR3 residues: CASSIFGELETQYF. DNA for the CDR3: TGTGCCAGTAGTATATTCGGGGAACTGGAGACCCAGTACTTC.

This chain connects TRBV24-1 to TRBJ2-4, with TRBD1 as a possible D gene (5 bases). This CDR3 region has 15 residues. CDR1 is KGHDR and CDR2 is SFDVKD in the germline V gene. The V end lost 4 bases, the J end lost 3 bases, and 12 bases lay between the germline ends. Here the CDR3 reads CATSDPRVYKNIQYF. CDR3 sequence (DNA): TGTGCCACCAGTGACCCCAGGGTATACAAAAACATTCAGTACTTC.

For this clone: One end of the junction is discordant with germline, which a read error may explain. J is TRBJ2-4 and V is TRBV7-8; D may be TRBD2 (6 bases). Germline assignment: CDR1 SGHVS and CDR2 FQNEAQ. CDR3 length: 15 residues. CDR3: CASSVGLTAKNIQYF. The CDR3 nucleotides are TGTGCCAGCAGCGTGGGACTGACAGCCAAAAATATTCAGTACTTC.

The chain couples TRBV3-1 (or the pseudogene TRBV3-2) to TRBJ2-2; tentatively, D is TRBD2 (5 bases). The V gene lost 5 bases and the J gene lost 9 bases, with 7 bases spanning the gap. Germline CDR1 LGHDT, CDR2 YNNKEL (reference sequence). The length of the CDR3 is 11 residues. The CDR3 here is CASSGSRELFF. For the CDR3, the DNA is TGTGCCAGCAGCGGGAGTAGGGAGCTGTTTTTT.

V is TRBV28 and J is TRBJ2-7; 8 nucleotides match TRBD2. Germline CDR1 and CDR2: MDHEN and SYDVKM. This CDR3 has 15 residues. Trimming cost V 7 bases and J 5 bases; bases outside gene matches: 13. The CDR3 loop is CASIPSGWQPHEQYF. CDR3 coding DNA: TGTGCCAGCATCCCTAGCGGGTGGCAACCACACGAGCAGTACTTC.